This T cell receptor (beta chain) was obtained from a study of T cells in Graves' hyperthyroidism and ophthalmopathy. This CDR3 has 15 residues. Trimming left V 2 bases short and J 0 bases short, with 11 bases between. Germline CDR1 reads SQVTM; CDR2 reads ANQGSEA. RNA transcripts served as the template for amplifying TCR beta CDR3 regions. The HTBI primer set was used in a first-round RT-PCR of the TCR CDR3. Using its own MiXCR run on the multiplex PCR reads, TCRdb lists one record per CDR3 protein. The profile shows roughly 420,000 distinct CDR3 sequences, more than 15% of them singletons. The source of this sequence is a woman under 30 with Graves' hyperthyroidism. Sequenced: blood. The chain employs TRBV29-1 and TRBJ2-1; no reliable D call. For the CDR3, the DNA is TGCAGCGTTGAATCTGGGAAAAGCTCCTACAATGAGCAGTTCTTC. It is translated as CSVESGKSSYNEQFF.